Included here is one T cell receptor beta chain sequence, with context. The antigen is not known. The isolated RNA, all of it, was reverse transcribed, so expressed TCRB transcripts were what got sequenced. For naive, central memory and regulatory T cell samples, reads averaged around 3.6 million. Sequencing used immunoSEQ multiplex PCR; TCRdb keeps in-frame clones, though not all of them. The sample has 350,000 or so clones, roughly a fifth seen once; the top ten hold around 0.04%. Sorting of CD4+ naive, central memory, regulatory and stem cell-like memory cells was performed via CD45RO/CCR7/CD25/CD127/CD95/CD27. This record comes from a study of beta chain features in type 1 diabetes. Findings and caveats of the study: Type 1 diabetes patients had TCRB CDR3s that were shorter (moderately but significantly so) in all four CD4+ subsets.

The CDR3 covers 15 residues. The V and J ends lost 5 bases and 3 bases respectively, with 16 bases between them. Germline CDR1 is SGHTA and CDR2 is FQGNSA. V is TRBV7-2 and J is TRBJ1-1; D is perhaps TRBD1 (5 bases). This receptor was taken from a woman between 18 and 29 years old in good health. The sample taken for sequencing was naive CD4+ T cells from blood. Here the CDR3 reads CASSLGWSGDTEAFF. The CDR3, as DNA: TGTGCCAGCAGCCTAGGTTGGTCGGGGGACACTGAAGCTTTCTTT.